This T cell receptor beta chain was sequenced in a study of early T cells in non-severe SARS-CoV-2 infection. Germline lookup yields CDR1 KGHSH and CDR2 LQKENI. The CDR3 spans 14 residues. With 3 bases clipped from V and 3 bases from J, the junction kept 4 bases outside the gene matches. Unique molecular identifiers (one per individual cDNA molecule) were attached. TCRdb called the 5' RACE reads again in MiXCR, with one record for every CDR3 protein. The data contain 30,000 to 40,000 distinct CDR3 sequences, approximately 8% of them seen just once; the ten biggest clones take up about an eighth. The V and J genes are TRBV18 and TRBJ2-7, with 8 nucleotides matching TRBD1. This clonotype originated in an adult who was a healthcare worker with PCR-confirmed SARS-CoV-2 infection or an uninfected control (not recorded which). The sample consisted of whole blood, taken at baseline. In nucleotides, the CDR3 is TGTGCCAGCTCACCGACAGGGGAGCGCTACGAGCAGTACTTC. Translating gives CASSPTGERYEQYF.